This T cell receptor beta chain comes out of a study of T cell responses to AZD1222 COVID-19 vaccine. Looking at the study overall: Pooled samples include second doses given at about 4 or 12 weeks.

Study-level points and caveats: Once two AZD1222 doses were given, Spike-specific TCR breadth and depth went up. In all cases, repertoires were sampled only after the peak T cell response.

On this clone itself: The target antigen is unknown.

Only in-frame clones appear in the TCRdb table, and some are missing; sequencing was by immunoSEQ multiplex PCR. Of about 120,000 clones in the sample, roughly nine tenths were seen once. The sequencing here drew on peripheral blood, taken on day 0 of AZD1222 vaccination. The receptor's source is an adult in good health.

The CDR3 region has the DNA TGTGCCAGCAGCTTAGAAGCGACTGGAAACACCATATATTTT. It codes for CASSLEATGNTIYF. The chain couples TRBV7-9 to TRBJ1-3; D remains ambiguous. Trimming took 1 base from V and 2 from J, leaving 6 bases between them. This CDR3 has 14 residues. CDR1 SEHNR and CDR2 FQNEAQ come from the germline V gene (reference sequence).